This TCR beta chain was identified in a study of stem cell transplantation in POMP-related autoinflammatory disease. On the study more broadly: Hypothesis: faulty thymoproteasomes impair CD8+ T-cell selection, skewing TRB repertoires.

On this clone: Its antigen remains unknown.

The V end lost 0 bases, the J end lost 7 bases, and 12 bases lay between the germline ends. The CDR3 consists of 14 residues. In germline, CDR1 is LNHNV, CDR2 YYDKDF (reference sequence). Study-level findings and limits: PRAID patients trended toward lower TRB diversity and higher clonality in all analyzed T-cell subsets. Patients with PRAID showed a restricted number of unique TRB V-J gene pairings.

Libraries were prepared by immunoSEQ multiplex PCR; TCRdb keeps only in-frame clonotypes and omits some of them. The table records roughly 28,000 clones, roughly 80% of them present only once. The V and J genes are TRBV15 and TRBJ1-2; tentative D call: TRBD1 (5 bases). The source is a human donor with POMP-related autoinflammation and immune dysregulation (PRAID). The source material was CD4+ T cells from PBMCs, sampled before stem cell transplantation. For the CDR3, the DNA is TGTGCCACCAGCAGAGATCGAGGGGTTGGTGGCTACACCTTC. Protein sequence: CATSRDRGVGGYTF.